This T cell receptor beta chain was retrieved from a study of shared clonotypes between healthy human individuals (dated by TCRdb to about 2020). A note on the overall study: A couple of women and a few men aged 18 to 49 years were included in the cohort. Per donor, three plates each were used for CD4 naive and CD4 memory, two for CD8 naive, and one for CD8 memory. Leukapheresis yielded between about 0.8 and 8.9 billion PBMCs per donor. Blood TCR repertoires of a handful of healthy adults were deeply sequenced to estimate repertoire size and the extent of clonotype sharing between individuals. To increase sequencing depth and limit assay-specific biases, TCR repertoire library preparation and sequencing were carried out by different laboratories using diverse techniques. On the study overall, not on this receptor specifically: Even with the large sequencing depth, rarefaction of the sorted-subset datasets indicated that sequencing was incomplete. When several donors were compared, the shared fraction of clonotypes was about 5% for naive CD4, approximately 3.3% for naive CD8, about 2.4% for memory CD4, and around 0.4% for memory CD8. The small number of donors limited the genetic and exposure-history diversity represented. Pairwise subsampling led to the expectation that sequencing depth would affect the degree of clonotype sharing among donors. Only blood was sampled, and tissue TCR repertoires likely differ from those in blood. Clonotypes shared by all four sorted-subset donors showed higher generation probabilities than non-shared clonotypes. Naive subsets generally had larger estimated clonotype richness than memory subsets.

In the case of this clone: The antigen it recognizes is unknown. Base quality data are lacking; no much larger clone is found one base away.

CD8 naive samples were CD45RO-negative cells positively selected for CCR7, giving a CD45RA+CCR7+ population that excluded TemRA cells. Healthy HIV-negative adults with no recently reported acute infections or vaccinations were included as donors. Only Caucasian adults living in Nashville, Tennessee, USA were represented among the donors. Blood was collected by leukapheresis, and PBMCs were isolated by Ficoll-Histopaque density gradient centrifugation and then cryopreserved in liquid nitrogen vapor phase. Analytical flow cytometry was used to check the purity and quantity of every magnetically sorted T cell population. From each sorted fraction, genomic DNA was isolated and quantified by UV absorbance on a Nanodrop 2000c. Using the deep immunoSEQ assay, TCR CDR3 regions were amplified from genomic DNA by multiplex PCR. Extracted genomic DNA from each cell subset was spread evenly across all wells of several immunoSEQ 96-well plates, with each plate serving as a replicate. For sorted subsets, roughly 200 ng genomic DNA, equal to 25,000 to 35,000 T cell genomes, was loaded into each replicate PCR. Purified libraries were measured with a Qubit 3.0 fluorometer, size-checked on a Bioanalyzer 2100, and measured again with the KAPA Library Quantification kit. Every immunoSEQ 96-well plate was sequenced on a dedicated single-read 150-cycle Illumina NextSeq 550 flow cell. On the study's bioinformatics: Because the immunoSEQ output included only junctional sequences and no quality scores, the filtering could not be the same as the filtering used for full-length reads. To assign V/J genes and CDR3, sequences were annotated using PyIR, a Python wrapper for IgBLAST v1.9, with IMGT germline references. Reads were filtered out if the reads had weak V/J assignments (E-value above 1e-6), no CDR3, stop codons, out-of-frame junctions, or ambiguous translated residues. V3J clonotypes were defined as sequences sharing the same inferred V gene, J gene, and CDR3 amino acid sequence. Percentage overlap between repertoires was computed as shared unique clonotypes divided by the size of the smaller repertoire. Three approaches were used to assess repertoire richness: RTK rarefaction, the Chao1 estimator, and Recon v2.1 estimates of unobserved clonotypes. OLGA was used to compute generation probabilities for all TCRbeta clonotypes that the gDNA method yielded from a few donors. TCRdb took this table from immuneACCESS and kept in-frame rearrangements with V and J called. Such tables lack part of the clones; where checked against another copy, unresolved V genes explain under half of the gap, and the rest is unexplained. V, J and clone size reflect that table, while D and trimming were determined from the DNA. This sample lists roughly 2,000,000 clones; about 95% were detected once. The biggest ten clones account for roughly 1.2% of the sample.

This clonotype was sampled from a man between 18 and 35 years old in good health. What was sequenced was naive CD8+ T cells sorted from blood. The cell subset or site label for this specimen denotes: CD45RA+CCR7+.

The bases are TGTGCCAGTAGTGAAAATTACCTTTACGAGCAGTACTTC. Translated, it reads CASSENYLYEQYF. The chain is made from TRBV19 and TRBJ2-7; the D gene lacks a confident call. CDR1 and CDR2 were assigned from the germline V gene (reference sequence) as LNHDA and SQIVND. The CDR3 contains 13 residues, cysteine and phenylalanine counted. The sequence is cut down to CDR3 DNA, 39 bases in frame from base 1. The junction shows trimming of 5 bases on V and 4 bases on J, plus 12 bases between the germline ends.